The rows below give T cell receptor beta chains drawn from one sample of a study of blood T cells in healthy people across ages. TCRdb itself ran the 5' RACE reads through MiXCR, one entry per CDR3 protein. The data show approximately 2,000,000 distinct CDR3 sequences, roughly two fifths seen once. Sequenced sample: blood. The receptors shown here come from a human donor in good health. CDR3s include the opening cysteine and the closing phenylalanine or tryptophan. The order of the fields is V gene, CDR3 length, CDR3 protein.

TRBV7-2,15,CASSSGPTVHDGYTF
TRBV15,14,CATSRGQLTDTQYF
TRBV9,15,CASTIQRRNYNEQFF
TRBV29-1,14,CSVEQGPVQNIQYF
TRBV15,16,CATSRDSGEEEDGYTF
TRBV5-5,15,CASSLRQGGGQPQHF
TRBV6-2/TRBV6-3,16,CASTRLAGVTTGELFF
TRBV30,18,CAWSVLEGWKSPNEKLFF
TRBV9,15,CASSVEGLSNQPQHF
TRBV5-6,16,CASSLGGDYSTDTQYF
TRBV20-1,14,CSASPGRVNTEAFF
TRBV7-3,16,CASSLTTGHGTDTQYF
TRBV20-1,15,CSARKGLAVTYEQYF
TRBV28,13,CASSLGVVEGYTF
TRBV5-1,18,CASSLGLAGGTSTDTQYF
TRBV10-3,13,CAISEGSTYEQYF
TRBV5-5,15,CASRTEQGLTYEQYF
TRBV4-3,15,CASSQDLPSYYEQYF
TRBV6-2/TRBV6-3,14,CASSYSDQATEAFF
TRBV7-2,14,CASSLGRQTIEQYF
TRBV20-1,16,CSARAQLADTQETQYF
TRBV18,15,CASSPASGLNEKLFF
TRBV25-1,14,CASSSPNSYNGQFF
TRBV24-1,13,CATSGGSKETQYF
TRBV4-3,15,CASSQYGGADEKLFF
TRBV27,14,CASSFRTGMKTQYF
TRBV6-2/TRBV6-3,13,CASRNRDNYGYTF
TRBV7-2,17,CASSRGPGEYSNQPQHF
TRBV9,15,CASSVEDRGNSPLHF
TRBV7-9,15,CASSFGGGRRLEAFF
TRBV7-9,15,CASSSSRDRGYEQYF
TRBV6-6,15,CASSYEGWRGYEQYF
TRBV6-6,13,CASSYEQIYGYTF
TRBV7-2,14,CASSFLVVGETQYF
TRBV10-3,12,CAISQIGYGYTF
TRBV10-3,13,CAISGQGDYEQYF
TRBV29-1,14,CSARSGDRDTEAFF
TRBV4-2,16,CASSQVGQGVSYEQYF
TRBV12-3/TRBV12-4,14,CASSRDVAKNIQYF
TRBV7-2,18,CASSLLLGQSSYNSPLHF
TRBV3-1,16,CASSHLSLEASRKQFF
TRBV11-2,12,CASSLWLGEQYF
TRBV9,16,CASSPSGTATSYEQYF
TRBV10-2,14,CASRGVRGNTEAFF
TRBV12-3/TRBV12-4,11,CASNLRSEAFF
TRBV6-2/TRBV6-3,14,CASRARTLNQPQHF
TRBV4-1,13,CASSQDEHQPQHF